Listed below are T cell receptor beta chains from one sample, sequenced in a study of T cell responses to AZD1222 COVID-19 vaccine. The table came from immunoSEQ multiplex PCR; TCRdb's copy has only in-frame clones and leaves some out. The sample has 130,000 to 150,000 clones, 92% seen once; the top ten hold about 1.5%. Sequencing used peripheral blood, obtained on day 0 of AZD1222 vaccination. The receptors were sampled from an adult in good health. CDR3s leave out the opening cysteine and the closing phenylalanine or tryptophan. Where a row states a size, it is once, few, many or the class of an expanded clone; other rows omit it.

>TRBJ2-5|14|NA|TRBV11-1
ASSLRTDRVGETQY
>TRBJ2-1|16|NA|TRBV24-1
ATSRTGDFQSSYNEQF
>TRBJ2-7|11|few|TRBV5-6
ASSGGASYEQY
>TRBJ1-2|11|NA|TRBV9
ASSEGDSYGYT
>TRBJ1-1|11|NA|TRBV5-1
ASSQGENTEAF
>TRBJ1-1|9|NA|TRBV30
AWSVLAEAF
>TRBJ2-1|12|once|TRBV6-5
ASSYSTRNHEQF
>TRBJ2-5|12|NA|TRBV5-4
ASSLDRYQETQY
>TRBJ1-2|9|NA|TRBV6-5
ASSQGGGYT
>TRBJ2-6|15|NA|TRBV19
ATRKRDGFTGANVLT
>TRBJ1-2|13|NA|TRBV27
ASSSPGQGDYGYT
>TRBJ1-2|12|once|TRBV5-1
ASSDRTGAYGYT
>TRBJ1-2|12|NA|TRBV6-2/TRBV6-3
ASSPRDGLYGYT
>TRBJ2-7|11|NA|TRBV5-1
ASGTGDSYEQY
>TRBJ1-2|12|NA|TRBV2
ASSGGRGRGGYT
>TRBJ2-7|14|NA|TRBV5-5
ASSTPPGLAVYEQY
>TRBJ2-5|10|NA|TRBV5-1
ASSLARETQY
>TRBJ2-3|11|NA|TRBV5-4
ASSLDSTDTQY
>TRBJ1-4|12|NA|TRBV27
ASSSRQSNEKLF
>TRBJ2-2|13|NA|TRBV28
ASSSRGLNPGELF
>TRBJ1-6|12|few|TRBV28
ASSLDNYNSPLH
>TRBJ1-2|12|NA|TRBV19
ASSRQRAHYGYT
>TRBJ1-4|15|NA|TRBV2
ATYTNRDRGSGEKLF
>TRBJ2-3|14|NA|TRBV9
ASSVVPEGSTDTQY
>TRBJ1-4|13|NA|TRBV2
ASRETGTENEKLF
>TRBJ2-7|11|NA|TRBV5-1
ASSAGQLGEQY
>TRBJ2-1|13|NA|TRBV6-5
ASSSRETGYNEQF
>TRBJ2-2|13|NA|TRBV7-9
ASFRGGENTGELF
>TRBJ2-5|12|once|TRBV6-5
ASRQGAFGETQY
>TRBJ2-3|12|NA|TRBV7-3
ASSLDRGTDTQY
>TRBJ1-5|16|NA|TRBV4-2
ASSQGGRARGANQPQH
>TRBJ1-1|13|NA|TRBV7-9
ASSVRGRSNTEAF
>TRBJ1-1|12|NA|TRBV5-1
ASSFTGSGTEAF
>TRBJ2-7|11|few|TRBV5-6
ASSLGRGTKQY
>TRBJ1-5|12|NA|TRBV18
ASSPAGSYQPQH
>TRBJ1-6|13|NA|TRBV7-2
ASSPRTGTGSPLH
>TRBJ2-5|13|NA|TRBV24-1
ATSDPGPHQETQY
>TRBJ2-1|11|NA|TRBV7-9
ASSLSSGFEQF
>TRBJ2-5|15|NA|TRBV2
ASSDGRGVNNQETQY
>TRBJ1-5|10|NA|TRBV15
ATSTGRQPQH
>TRBJ1-2|11|NA|TRBV2
ASNSGFFYGYT
>TRBJ1-2|13|NA|TRBV15
ATSRDSSDRNGYT
>TRBJ1-5|14|NA|TRBV4-2
ASSQESGLSNQPQH
>TRBJ1-2|15|NA|TRBV5-1
ASSLGDRGSSNYGYT
>TRBJ1-2|12|NA|TRBV27
ASSRDRGHYGYT
>TRBJ2-5|18|NA|TRBV28
ASSPPRTSGSKGVQETQY
>TRBJ1-4|14|NA|TRBV27
ASSLSMGTGNEKLF
>TRBJ2-5|11|NA|TRBV5-5
ASSPKYQETQY